Reported below is one T cell receptor beta chain. In the original workflow: Estimates of nucleated cell counts were drawn from the amplification of reference gene primers. TCRdb keeps only in-frame clones here, not all; method: immunoSEQ multiplex PCR. Clonal size and the V and J genes are those of that table, whereas D and trimming came from the DNA. The sample lists a few hundred thousand clones, roughly 90% occurring once. The CDR3 loop spans 13 amino acids. The V and J ends lost 2 bases and 8 bases respectively, with 10 bases between them. Germline V gene data show CDR1 as SGDLS and CDR2 as YYNGEE. Study members were between roughly 18 and 89 years old and lived in fewer than 30 US regions. Cohort allocation depended upon clinical history that participants reported. These data come from a study of blood T cell repertoires in COVID-19. Study-wide context: COVID-19 samples, acute and convalescent, were from the United States, Italy and Spain.

The V and J genes are TRBV9 and TRBJ1-4; no definite D call. This clonotype was sampled from a woman aged 18 to 35 with acute COVID-19. Sequencing was done on a sample of PBMCs or T cells enriched from blood (not recorded which). The CDR3 loop is CASSVASGEKLFF. In nucleotides, the CDR3 is TGTGCCAGCAGCGTGGCATCGGGAGAAAAACTGTTTTTT.